Included here is one TCR beta chain sequence, with context. No cognate antigen has been identified for it. Base qualities are missing; no much larger clone stands one base away. The germline V gene specifies MDHEN as CDR1 and SYDVKM as CDR2. From the cysteine through the phenylalanine, the CDR3 covers 13 amino acids. Just CDR3 DNA is preserved here, 39 bases in frame from base 1. V is reduced by 9 bases and J by 5 bases, leaving a spacing of 14 bases between them. Separate from the approximately 670-subject first cohort, the validation cohort of some 130 subjects was the group to which the donors belonged. This sample is part of a study of cytomegalovirus exposure and HLA in healthy donors (dated by TCRdb to the late 2010s). As for the study more broadly: The roughly 650 repertoires of the first cohort and the approximately 110 validation repertoires were produced on the same platform, according to a later analysis. High-throughput TCR immunosequencing, statistical association of individual TCRs with disease status, and machine learning were combined to predict cytomegalovirus infection status. The study aimed to test whether signatures of past pathogen exposure could be identified by cataloging public T cell receptors. Along with the roughly 670-subject first cohort, a separate validation cohort of around 120 different subjects was used.

Libraries were constructed by the immunoSEQ multiplex PCR assay. The study's own analysis went as follows. A statistical classification framework was developed to diagnose cytomegalovirus status using the catalog of TCR beta chain sequences. The table was pulled from immuneACCESS by TCRdb, which kept in-frame rearrangements only. Such tables lose some clones; where checked, under half of the loss comes from unresolved V genes, and the rest has no known cause. From that table come the V and J calls and clone size; the DNA was used to work out D and trimming. The sample table lists 170,000 or so clones, about 80% of them with a count of one. In total, the top ten clones hold 2.5% to 3.5% of the sample. The paper's findings and limits, for the study overall: All 120 or so repertoires were used to score co-occurrence in the validation cohort in a later analysis, because that analysis had no HLA typing for the cohort. The classifier was reported to diagnose cytomegalovirus status with high specificity and sensitivity in both the original cohort and the validation cohort. In a later analysis, TCRs clustered in the first cohort were found to also tend to co-occur in the 100 to 150 validation repertoires, with over 90% of cluster scores above 0. According to the authors, the approach could potentially be generalized to other disease states and immunological phenotypes. Three of the identified cytomegalovirus-associated TCR beta chains were confirmed in vitro to be specific for cytomegalovirus antigens. A total of about 150 TCR beta chains were listed by the study as associated with cytomegalovirus. Most TCR sequences were seen in very few donors, while some public TCRs were found in many individuals.

Sequencing used PBMCs. The chain joins TRBV28 to TRBJ1-5; TRBD1 could be the D gene, as 6 bases match. The sequence was collected from a woman aged 18-35 years in good health and CMV-seropositive. The CDR3 reads CASGQPFDQPQHF. The DNA sequence follows: TGTGCCAGTGGACAGCCGTTTGATCAGCCCCAGCATTTT.